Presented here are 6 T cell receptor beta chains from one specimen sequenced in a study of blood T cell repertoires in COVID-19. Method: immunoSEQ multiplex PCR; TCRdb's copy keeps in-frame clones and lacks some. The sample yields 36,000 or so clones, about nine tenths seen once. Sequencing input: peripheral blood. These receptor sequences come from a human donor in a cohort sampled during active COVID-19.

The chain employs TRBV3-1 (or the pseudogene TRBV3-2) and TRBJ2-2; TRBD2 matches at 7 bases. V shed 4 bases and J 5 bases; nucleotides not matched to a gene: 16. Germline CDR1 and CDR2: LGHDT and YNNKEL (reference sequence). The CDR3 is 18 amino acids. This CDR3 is CASSRGLLAGAGTGELFF. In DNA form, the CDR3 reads TGTGCCAGCAGCCGGGGTCTCCTGGCGGGAGCGGGGACCGGGGAGCTGTTTTTT.

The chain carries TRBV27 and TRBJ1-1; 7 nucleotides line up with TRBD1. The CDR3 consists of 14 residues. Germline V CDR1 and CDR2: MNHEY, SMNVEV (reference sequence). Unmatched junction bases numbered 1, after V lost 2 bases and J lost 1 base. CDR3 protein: CASSLKGANTEAFF. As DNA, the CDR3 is TGTGCCAGCAGTTTAAAGGGGGCGAACACTGAAGCTTTCTTT.

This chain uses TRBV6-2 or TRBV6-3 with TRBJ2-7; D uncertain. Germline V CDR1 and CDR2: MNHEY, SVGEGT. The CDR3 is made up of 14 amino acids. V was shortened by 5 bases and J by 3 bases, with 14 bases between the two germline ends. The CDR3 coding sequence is TGTGCCAGCAGTCCGGCCCCAGCGATCTACGAGCAGTACTTC. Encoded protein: CASSPAPAIYEQYF.

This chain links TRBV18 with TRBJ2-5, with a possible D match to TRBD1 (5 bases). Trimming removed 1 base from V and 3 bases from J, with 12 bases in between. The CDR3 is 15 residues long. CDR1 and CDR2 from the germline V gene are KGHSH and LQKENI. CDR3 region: CASSPLTGSKETQYF. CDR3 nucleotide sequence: TGTGCCAGCTCACCACTCACAGGCAGTAAAGAGACCCAGTACTTC.

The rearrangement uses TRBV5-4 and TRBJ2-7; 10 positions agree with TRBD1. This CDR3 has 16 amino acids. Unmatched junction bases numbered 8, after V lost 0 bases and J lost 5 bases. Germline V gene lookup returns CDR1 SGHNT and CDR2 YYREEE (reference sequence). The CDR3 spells CASSLGRDRGYHEQYF. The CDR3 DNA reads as TGTGCCAGCAGCTTGGGTCGGGACAGGGGTTACCACGAGCAGTACTTC.

CDR3 protein: CASSPHLAVEQYF. The DNA of the CDR3 is TGTGCCAGCAGCCCCCATTTGGCCGTAGAGCAGTACTTC. V usage is TRBV9 and J usage is TRBJ2-7; D is ambiguous. The V end was cut by 4 bases, the J end by 7 bases, with 15 bases between. There are 13 residues in the CDR3. Looked up from germline, CDR1 is SGDLS and CDR2 is YYNGEE.